These 16 T cell receptor beta chains share one sample of origin, sequenced in a study of shared clonotypes between healthy human individuals. Measured with immunoSEQ multiplex PCR; TCRdb has only the in-frame clones, and not every one. The profile shows more than 2,000,000 clones, 85% to 95% of them singletons. The sample consisted of naive CD4+ T cells from PBMCs. The subset here: CD45RA+ positively selected. The receptor set was obtained from a man in his late teens or twenties in good health. Some clones in this sample may be carry-over from other donors' samples.

This clone came up once. The chain is built from TRBV5-1 and TRBJ1-3; D gene ambiguous. The CDR3 runs to 15 residues. V lost 1 base and J 0 bases, leaving 8 bases between the germline ends. Germline-derived CDR1 and CDR2 are SGHRS and YFSETQ. CDR3 protein: CASSLSRFSGNTIYF. The CDR3 DNA is TGCGCCAGCAGCTTGTCCCGGTTCTCTGGAAACACCATATATTTT.

The V and J genes are TRBV7-9 and TRBJ2-3, with D possibly matching TRBD2 (5 bases). The germline V gene encodes CDR1 SEHNR and CDR2 FQNEAQ (reference sequence). There are 16 residues in the CDR3. V lost 1 base and J lost 3, with 14 bases in between. The CDR3 region is CASSLGGSVPTDTQYF. The CDR3 DNA sequence: TGTGCCAGCAGCTTAGGGGGTAGCGTACCAACAGATACGCAGTATTTT. The complete variable domain, with remaining parts taken from reference TRBV7-9 and TRBJ2-3, reads DTGVSQNPRHKITKRGQNVTFRCDPISEHNRLYWYRQTLGQGPEFLTYFQNEAQLEKSRLLSDRFSAERPKGSFSTLEIQRTEQGDSAMYLCASSLGGSVPTDTQYFGPGTRLTVL.

V is TRBV6-1 and J is TRBJ1-1; a possible D gene is TRBD1 (5 bases). Germline CDR1 and CDR2: MNHNS and SASEGT. The V end was cut by 6 bases, the J end by 4 bases, with 15 bases between. The CDR3 has 14 amino acids. CDR3 residues: CASRVAGLGTEAFF. The CDR3 DNA is TGTGCCAGCAGGGTCGCAGGGTTGGGCACTGAAGCTTTCTTT.

This sequence joins TRBV10-3 and TRBJ1-5, with TRBD1 matching over 10 bases. Germline-derived CDR1 and CDR2 are ENHRY and SYGVKD. The trim removed 4 bases at V and 4 bases at J, leaving 4 bases unmatched. The length of the CDR3 is 15 residues. CDR3 in DNA: TGTGCCATCAGTGGGGGGACAGGGGAAAATCAGCCCCAGCATTTT. Encoded protein: CAISGGTGENQPQHF.

The rearrangement links TRBV18 to TRBJ1-2; D perhaps matches TRBD1 (6 bases). CDR3 length equals 13 residues. Trimming pared 3 bases from V and 6 bases from J, leaving 11 bases between. CDR1 is KGHSH, CDR2 LQKENI, per germline. CDR3 in DNA: TGTGCCAGCTCACCTAACACAGGGAATGGCTACACCTTC. This gives the protein CASSPNTGNGYTF.

The rearrangement uses TRBV9 and TRBJ2-2; D call uncertain. The germline V and J ends were trimmed by 0 bases and 2 bases, with 11 bases remaining between them. CDR1 is SGDLS and CDR2 is YYNGEE in the germline V gene. The CDR3 is 16 residues long. The CDR3 nucleotides read TGTGCCAGCAGCGTAGCTGGGCGGCCAAACACCGGGGAGCTGTTTTTT. This sequence encodes CASSVAGRPNTGELFF. Full variable domain (outside the CDR3, taken from reference TRBV9 and TRBJ2-2): DSGVTQTPKHLITATGQRVTLRCSPRSGDLSVYWYQQSLDQGLQFLIQYYNGEERAKGNILERFSAQQFPDLHSELNLSSLELGDSALYFCASSVAGRPNTGELFFGEGSRLTVL.

The rearrangement uses TRBV7-8 and TRBJ1-5, with TRBD1 matching over 7 bases. Germline-derived CDR1 and CDR2 are SGHVS and FQNEAQ. The CDR3 sequence is 16 residues long. The V and J ends lost 4 bases and 3 bases, in that order; junction bases with no gene match: 9. The CDR3 DNA reads as TGTGCCAGCAGCTCCCTTAACAGGGGAAACAATCAGCCCCAGCATTTT. It specifies CASSSLNRGNNQPQHF.

The chain is built from TRBV7-2 and TRBJ2-3; 11 bases are shared with TRBD2. After removal of 5 bases from V and 4 bases from J, the junction contained 2 bases not matched to a gene. Germline V lookup: CDR1 SGHTA, CDR2 FQGNSA. This CDR3 is 14 amino acids long. The CDR3 reads CASSRLAGPDTQYF. DNA of the CDR3: TGTGCCAGCAGCAGACTAGCGGGACCAGATACGCAGTATTTT. Filled out from reference TRBV7-2 and TRBJ2-3, the complete variable domain reads GAGVSQSPSNKVTEKGKDVELRCDPISGHTALYWYRQSLGQGLEFLIYFQGNSAPDKSGLPSDRFSAERTGGSVSTLTIQRTQQEDSAVYLCASSRLAGPDTQYFGPGTRLTVL.

V gene TRBV7-8 combines with J gene TRBJ1-5; D remains ambiguous. This CDR3 contains 14 residues. Germline V CDR1 and CDR2: SGHVS, FQNEAQ. Trimming left V 5 bases short and J 7 bases short, with 15 bases between. The CDR3 spells CASSEQPLGQPQHF. Here the CDR3 DNA reads TGTGCCAGCAGCGAGCAACCATTGGGGCAGCCCCAGCATTTT.

V is TRBV20-1 and J is TRBJ1-4; D is ambiguous. Trimming shortened V by 6 bases and J by 12 bases, and 11 bases separated the two germline ends. The CDR3 covers 10 residues. CDR1 DFQATT and CDR2 SNEGSKA come from the germline V gene (reference sequence). CDR3 bases: TGCAGTGCACCTGAACCGGAACTGTTTTTT. As protein: CSAPEPELFF.

This clone has a single count. The J gene is TRBJ2-5, the V gene TRBV19; D ambiguous. The V end was cut by 5 bases, the J end by 5 bases, with 12 bases between. The V gene's germline CDR1 is LNHDA and CDR2 SQIVND (reference sequence). This CDR3 spans 13 amino acids. The CDR3 is CASSSRMRETQYF. The DNA for the CDR3 is TGTGCCAGTAGTTCCCGGATGCGGGAGACCCAGTACTTC.

V is TRBV4-1 and J is TRBJ2-5, with a tentative D call TRBD1 (6 bases). The germline V gene has CDR1 MGHRA and CDR2 YSYEKL. Trimming removed 2 bases from V and 1 base from J, with 20 bases in between. The CDR3 totals 18 residues. CDR3 bases: TGCGCCAGCAGCCAAAAAGGGGGAACTTTTTATCGCCAAGAGACCCAGTACTTC. The encoded protein is CASSQKGGTFYRQETQYF.

The rearrangement links TRBV6-1 to TRBJ2-3; D is ambiguous. V lost 4 bases and J lost 0, with 8 bases in between. The V gene's germline CDR1 is MNHNS and CDR2 SASEGT. This CDR3 has 14 amino acids. CDR3 sequence: CASSGMSSTDTQYF. Written as DNA, the CDR3 is TGTGCCAGCAGTGGAATGTCCAGCACAGATACGCAGTATTTT.

V and J are TRBV5-1 and TRBJ2-5; TRBD2 might be the D (8 bases). The CDR3 has 16 amino acids. The V gene's germline CDR1 is SGHRS and CDR2 YFSETQ. Trimming took off 3 bases at V and 5 bases at J, with 20 bases between the two ends. CDR3 DNA: TGCGCCAGCAGCTCCGAGGGGGCGGGAGGTTGGGAGACCCAGTACTTC. Translating it yields CASSSEGAGGWETQYF.

The chain is built from TRBV5-3 and TRBJ1-3, with no clear D. TRBV5-3 is placed among ORFs of uncertain function. Trimming shortened V by 0 bases and J by 0 bases, and 7 bases separated the two germline ends. The length of the CDR3 is 15 residues. This chain's CDR3 is CARSLGQSSGNTIYF. For the CDR3, the DNA is TGTGCCAGAAGCTTGGGTCAGAGCTCTGGAAACACCATATATTTT.

On this clone: Additional DNA sequences in this sample encode the identical CDR3. The CDR3 sequence: CASSLEGGTEAFF. DNA for the CDR3: TGTGCCAGCAGCTTAGAGGGCGGCACTGAAGCTTTCTTT. The chain employs TRBV11-2 and TRBJ1-1; D uncertain. Germline-derived CDR1 and CDR2 are SGHAT and FQNNGV. This CDR3 has 13 residues. Trimming left V 0 bases short and J 4 bases short, with 6 bases between.